What follows is one TCR beta chain and its context. This sample is drawn from a study of cytomegalovirus exposure and HLA in healthy donors. Study-wide context: The study's early data release held about 77 million unique TCRs from HLA-typed donors.

Germline-derived CDR1 and CDR2 are SGHRS and YFSETQ. The CDR3 has 14 residues. V lost 0 bases and J lost 5, with 12 bases in between. PCR primers comprised 60 Vbeta and 13 Jbeta primers. Libraries were prepared by immunoSEQ multiplex PCR; TCRdb keeps only in-frame clonotypes and omits some of them. The specimen's table records under 50,000 clones. This receptor was obtained from a male donor in good health and CMV-seronegative. The sample consisted of PBMCs. The chain recombines TRBV5-1 with TRBJ2-7; possibly TRBD2 for D (6 bases). As DNA, the CDR3 is TGCGCCAGCAGCTTGGTACTAGCAGAGAACGAGCAGTACTTC. This gives the protein CASSLVLAENEQYF.